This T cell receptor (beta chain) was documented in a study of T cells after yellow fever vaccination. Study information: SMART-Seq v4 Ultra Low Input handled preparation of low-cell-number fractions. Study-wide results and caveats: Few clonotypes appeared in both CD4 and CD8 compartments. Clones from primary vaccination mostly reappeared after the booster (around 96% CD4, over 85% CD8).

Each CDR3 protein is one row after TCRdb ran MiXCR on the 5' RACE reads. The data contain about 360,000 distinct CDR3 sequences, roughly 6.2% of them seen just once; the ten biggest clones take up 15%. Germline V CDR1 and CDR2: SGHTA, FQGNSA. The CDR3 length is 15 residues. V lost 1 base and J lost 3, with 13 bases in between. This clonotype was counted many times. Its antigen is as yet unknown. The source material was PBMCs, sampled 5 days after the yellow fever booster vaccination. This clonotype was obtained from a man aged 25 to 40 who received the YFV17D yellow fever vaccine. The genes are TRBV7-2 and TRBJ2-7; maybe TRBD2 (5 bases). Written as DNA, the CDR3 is TGTGCCAGCAGCTTAGGCCGTCTTCGGGACTACGAGCAGTACTTC. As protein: CASSLGRLRDYEQYF.